Presented here are 8 T cell receptor beta chains from one specimen sequenced in a study of blood T cell repertoires in COVID-19 (dated by TCRdb to the early 2020s). The library was made by the immunoSEQ multiplex PCR assay. TCRdb stores this immuneACCESS table with in-frame sequences only. Part of the clones is absent; in the studies checked, under half of the shortfall reflects unresolved V genes, and no reason is known for the rest. For this sample the table gives about 190,000 clones, of which approximately 88% were detected only once. The ten largest clones represent 3.2% of the sample. Specimen: PBMCs or T cells enriched from blood (not recorded which). The source of these receptors is a woman in her 30s who had recovered from COVID-19.

This clone was found a few times. This chain links TRBV5-5 with TRBJ1-4, with D perhaps TRBD1 (5 bases). V was clipped by 0 bases and J by 8 bases, with 11 bases between them. The CDR3 has 14 residues. Germline values: CDR1 SGHKS, CDR2 YYEKEE (reference sequence). CDR3 coding DNA: TGTGCCAGCAGCTTGGAAGGGGCAATCGAAAAACTGTTTTTT. Translation gives CASSLEGAIEKLFF. Looking up the rest from reference TRBV5-5 and TRBJ1-4 gives the full variable domain: DAGVTQSPTHLIKTRGQQVTLRCSPISGHKSVSWYQQVLGQGPQFIFQYYEKEERGRGNFPDRFSARQFPNYSSELNVNALLLGDSALYLCASSLEGAIEKLFFGSGTQLSVL.

This chain joins TRBV6-9 and TRBJ2-1; tentative D call: TRBD2 (6 bases). V was pared by 2 bases and J by 8 bases, with 16 bases between. Germline values: CDR1 MNHGY, CDR2 SVAAGI. CDR3 length equals 15 residues. The CDR3 sequence is CASSYIQRAKDEQFF. The CDR3, as DNA: TGTGCCAGCAGTTATATCCAGCGGGCTAAGGATGAGCAGTTCTTC.

The V and J genes are TRBV7-3 and TRBJ2-3; 10 nucleotides align to TRBD2. Losses at the gene ends were 5 bases for V and 4 bases for J; bases not matched to a gene: 3. Germline-derived CDR1 and CDR2 are SGHTA and FQGTGA. The length of the CDR3 is 14 residues. The CDR3 nucleotides are TGTGCCAGCAGCGCAAGCGGGAGGGCAGATACGCAGTATTTT. Its translation: CASSASGRADTQYF.

In this sample, this clone turned up once. The chain combines TRBV6-5 with TRBJ1-1, with D uncertain. Per the germline V gene, CDR1 is MNHEY and CDR2 is SVGAGI. Deletions cut 8 bases from V and 2 bases from J, with 15 bases between. The CDR3 runs to 14 residues. The CDR3 nucleotides are TGTGCCAGCTATACGCGGGTTCCAAACACTGAAGCTTTCTTT. This codes for CASYTRVPNTEAFF.

J is TRBJ1-6 and V is TRBV25-1; 7 bases are shared with TRBD1. V was pared by 3 bases and J by 6 bases, with 8 bases of the junction left unmatched. The CDR3 runs to 16 residues. Germline V gene sequence: CDR1 MGHDK, CDR2 SYGVNS. The DNA for the CDR3 is TGTGCCAGCAGTGACCTACAGGGGATGGGTAATTCACCCCTCCACTTT. It is translated as CASSDLQGMGNSPLHF.

V gene TRBV5-1 combines with J gene TRBJ1-5; 12 bases align to TRBD1. The CDR3 is made up of 17 amino acids. Germline V gene lookup returns CDR1 SGHRS and CDR2 YFSETQ. V gave up 2 bases and J gave up 5 bases; unmatched junction bases: 8. CDR3 sequence: CASSLSRDRGLDQPQHF. CDR3 DNA sequence: TGCGCCAGCAGCTTAAGCCGGGACAGGGGGCTTGATCAGCCCCAGCATTTT.

This chain's CDR3 is CASSLNQGNTEAFF. The CDR3, as DNA: TGTGCCAGCTCACTAAACCAGGGGAACACTGAAGCTTTCTTT. The chain has TRBV18 and TRBJ1-1, with a weak D call TRBD1 (5 bases). V lost 4 bases and J 1 base, leaving 10 bases between the germline ends. Germline CDR1 reads KGHSH; CDR2 reads LQKENI. This CDR3 is built from 14 residues.

This sequence joins TRBV10-3 and TRBJ1-1; no reliable D call. Germline V gene sequence: CDR1 ENHRY, CDR2 SYGVKD. CDR3 length: 13 residues. V dropped 6 bases and J dropped 3 bases, with 11 bases sitting between them. The CDR3, as DNA: TGTGCCATCAGAGTCTACGGGGACACTGAAGCTTTCTTT. This gives the protein CAIRVYGDTEAFF.